The rows below give T cell receptor beta chains drawn from one sample of a study of shared clonotypes between healthy human individuals. Method: immunoSEQ multiplex PCR; TCRdb's copy keeps in-frame clones and lacks some. The sample shows a few hundred thousand clones, nearly 97% of them seen only once. What was sequenced was naive CD8+ T cells sorted from blood. The receptors come from a woman in her 30s in good health. Each CDR3 is given with its conserved first and last residue. Fields, in order: V gene, clone size, D gene, J gene, CDR3 protein, CDR3 DNA. The D gene is left open where the match is weak. Size tells how often a clone was seen (once, few, many) or the class of an expanded clone, and some rows leave it out.

TRBV10-3	-	TRBD2	TRBJ2-7	CAISDNDSGSFYEQYF	TGTGCCATCAGTGATAATGATAGCGGGAGCTTCTACGAGCAGTACTTC
TRBV28	once	-	TRBJ1-1	CASSRDNRVGTEAFF	TGTGCCAGCAGTCGTGATAACAGGGTTGGAACTGAAGCTTTCTTT
TRBV10-2	-	TRBD2	TRBJ2-2	CASSDPREEYTGELFF	TGCGCCAGCAGTGACCCGCGGGAGGAGTACACCGGGGAGCTGTTTTTT
TRBV2	once	TRBD2	TRBJ2-7	CASSDQRGTRGLEQYF	TGTGCCAGCAGTGATCAGCGTGGGACTAGGGGCCTCGAGCAGTACTTC
TRBV11-2	-	-	TRBJ2-1	CASSAHNEQFF	TGTGCCAGCAGCGCTCACAATGAGCAGTTCTTC
TRBV7-9	-	-	TRBJ1-1	CASSLAVTENTEAFF	TGTGCCAGCAGCTTAGCTGTGACAGAGAACACTGAAGCTTTCTTT
TRBV5-6	-	-	TRBJ2-7	CASSLGDLPYEQYF	TGTGCCAGCAGCTTAGGGGACCTCCCCTACGAGCAGTACTTC
TRBV30	few	-	TRBJ1-5	CAWSMDNQPQHF	TGTGCCTGGAGTATGGACAATCAGCCCCAGCATTTT
TRBV9	-	-	TRBJ2-3	CASSEGTALIHTQYF	TGTGCCAGCAGTGAGGGGACTGCCCTTATTCATACGCAGTATTTT
TRBV19	-	TRBD1	TRBJ2-7	CASSITGTGHYEQYF	TGTGCCAGTAGTATCACCGGGACAGGGCACTACGAGCAGTACTTC
TRBV11-2	-	TRBD2	TRBJ2-1	CASSSWTSRDEQFF	TGTGCCAGCAGCTCATGGACTAGTCGGGATGAGCAGTTCTTC
TRBV7-9	-	-	TRBJ1-1	CASSLALGEGFF	TGTGCCAGCAGCTTAGCGCTAGGGGAGGGCTTCTTT
TRBV5-5	-	TRBD1	TRBJ2-6	CASWGTGGPSGANVLTF	TGTGCCAGCTGGGGGACAGGGGGACCCTCTGGGGCCAACGTCCTGACTTTC
TRBV30	-	-	TRBJ1-5	CAFTPGQGNQPQHF	TGTGCCTTCACCCCAGGGCAGGGCAATCAGCCCCAGCATTTT
TRBV5-6	-	-	TRBJ2-5	CASSLSLSVTQYF	TGTGCCAGCAGCTTAAGCCTATCCGTGACCCAGTACTTC
TRBV19	-	TRBD1	TRBJ1-5	CASGTGNQPQHF	TGTGCCAGCGGGACAGGGAATCAGCCCCAGCATTTT
TRBV19	-	-	TRBJ1-1	CASTEAGMNTEAFF	TGTGCCAGTACCGAAGCCGGGATGAACACTGAAGCTTTCTTT
TRBV11-2	-	-	TRBJ1-1	CAGSRRGGTEAFF	TGTGCCGGCAGCCGGAGGGGGGGCACTGAAGCTTTCTTT
TRBV10-2	-	-	TRBJ1-3	CASGERGSGNTIYF	TGCGCCAGCGGGGAGAGGGGCTCTGGAAACACCATATATTTT
TRBV7-9	few	-	TRBJ1-1	CASSFVGTEAFF	TGTGCCAGCAGCTTCGTTGGCACTGAAGCTTTCTTT
TRBV4-2	-	-	TRBJ2-7	CASSQEGTSYEQYF	TGTGCCAGCAGCCAAGAAGGAACCTCCTACGAGCAGTACTTC
TRBV5-4	-	TRBD1	TRBJ2-5	CASSSKPTGTVQETQYF	TGTGCCAGCAGCTCCAAACCGACCGGGACAGTCCAAGAGACCCAGTACTTC
TRBV29-1	-	-	TRBJ2-2	CSALNTGELFF	TGCAGCGCCCTTAACACCGGGGAGCTGTTTTTT
TRBV28	-	-	TRBJ2-5	CASSLGGLSAYQETQYF	TGTGCCAGCAGTTTAGGAGGGTTATCGGCGTACCAAGAGACCCAGTACTTC
TRBV14	-	TRBD2	TRBJ2-3	CASSLTSGRGDTQYF	TGTGCCAGCAGCCTTACTAGCGGGAGAGGCGATACGCAGTATTTT
TRBV5-6	few	-	TRBJ1-2	CASSFGNYGYTF	TGTGCCAGCAGCTTCGGGAACTATGGCTACACCTTC
TRBV28	-	TRBD1	TRBJ2-2	CASSRQGGTGELFF	TGTGCCAGCAGTCGACAGGGGGGCACCGGGGAGCTGTTTTTT
TRBV4-1	-	-	TRBJ2-2	CASSRTLPSSGELFF	TGCGCCAGCAGCCGGACACTTCCTTCGAGCGGGGAGCTGTTTTTT
TRBV7-9	-	TRBD2	TRBJ2-3	CASRGPGLAGSTDTQYF	TGTGCCAGCAGGGGCCCCGGACTAGCGGGGTCCACAGATACGCAGTATTTT
TRBV5-6	-	TRBD1	TRBJ2-2	CASSIRQGATGELFF	TGTGCCAGCAGCATACGACAGGGGGCGACCGGGGAGCTGTTTTTT
TRBV9	-	-	TRBJ1-1	CASSVGVMNRQNTEAFF	TGTGCCAGCAGCGTAGGGGTCATGAATCGTCAGAACACTGAAGCTTTCTTT
TRBV6-6	-	-	TRBJ2-7	CASSYGPLYEQYF	TGTGCCAGCAGTTACGGGCCCCTTTACGAGCAGTACTTC
TRBV10-1	-	-	TRBJ2-3	CASSDVRGAGSTQYF	TGCGCCAGCAGTGATGTTCGCGGCGCGGGGAGTACGCAGTATTTT
TRBV2	-	TRBD2	TRBJ2-7	CASSTGGVEQYF	TGTGCCAGCAGTACCGGGGGGGTAGAGCAGTACTTC
TRBV14	-	-	TRBJ1-2	CASSQDGFYGYTF	TGTGCCAGCAGCCAAGATGGGTTCTATGGCTACACCTTC
TRBV6-8	-	TRBD1	TRBJ1-4	CASSYPDRNNEKLFF	TGTGCCAGCAGTTATCCGGACAGGAATAATGAAAAACTGTTTTTT
TRBV28	once	TRBD1	TRBJ2-5	CASSLDRGETQYF	TGTGCCAGCAGTTTGGACAGGGGAGAGACCCAGTACTTC
TRBV27	-	-	TRBJ1-5	CASSLLRARHFQPQHF	TGTGCCAGCAGTTTACTTCGTGCCAGACATTTTCAGCCCCAGCATTTT
TRBV27	-	TRBD1	TRBJ2-1	CASSLGTGPPYNEQFF	TGTGCCAGCAGTTTGGGGACAGGGCCCCCCTACAATGAGCAGTTCTTC
TRBV7-9	-	-	TRBJ1-2	CASSLAVGPSYGYTF	TGTGCCAGCAGCTTAGCTGTAGGTCCCAGCTATGGCTACACCTTC
TRBV6-1	-	TRBD1	TRBJ2-1	CASSARDRWEYNEQFF	TGTGCCAGCAGTGCCCGGGACAGGTGGGAGTACAATGAGCAGTTCTTC
TRBV5-6	-	-	TRBJ2-7	CASSPLGGRGAEQYF	TGTGCCAGCAGCCCCCTGGGTGGAAGGGGGGCCGAGCAGTACTTC
TRBV4-1	-	-	TRBJ2-3	CASSQLPSRDTQYF	TGCGCCAGCAGCCAACTCCCCTCTAGGGATACGCAGTATTTT
TRBV7-9	-	TRBD2	TRBJ2-1	CASSLASGRGYNEQFF	TGTGCCAGCAGCTTGGCTAGCGGGAGGGGCTACAATGAGCAGTTCTTC
TRBV5-4	once	-	TRBJ1-1	CASSLARTEAFF	TGTGCCAGCAGCTTGGCCCGAACTGAAGCTTTCTTT
TRBV2	-	-	TRBJ1-6	CATPTLGGGNNSPLHF	TGTGCCACCCCGACCTTGGGGGGGGGTAATAATTCACCCCTCCACTTT
TRBV27	-	TRBD1	TRBJ1-1	CASSFGQGGTEAFF	TGTGCCAGCAGTTTTGGACAGGGAGGGACTGAAGCTTTCTTT